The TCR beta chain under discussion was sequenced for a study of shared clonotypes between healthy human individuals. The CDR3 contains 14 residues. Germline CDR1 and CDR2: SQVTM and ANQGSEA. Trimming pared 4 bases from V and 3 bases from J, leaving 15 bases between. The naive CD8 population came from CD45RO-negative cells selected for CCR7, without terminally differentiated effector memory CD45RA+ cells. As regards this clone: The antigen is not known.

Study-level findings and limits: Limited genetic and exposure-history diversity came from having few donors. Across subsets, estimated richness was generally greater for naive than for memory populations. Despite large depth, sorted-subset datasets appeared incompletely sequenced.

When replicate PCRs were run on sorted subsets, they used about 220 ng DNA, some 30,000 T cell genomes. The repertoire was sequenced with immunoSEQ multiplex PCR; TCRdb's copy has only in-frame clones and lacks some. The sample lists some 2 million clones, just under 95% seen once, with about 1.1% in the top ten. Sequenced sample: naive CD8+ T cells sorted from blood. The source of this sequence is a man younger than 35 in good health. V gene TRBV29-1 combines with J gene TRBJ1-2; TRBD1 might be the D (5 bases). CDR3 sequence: CSVAPPAGDYGYTF. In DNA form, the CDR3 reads TGCAGCGTTGCCCCCCCAGCGGGGGACTATGGCTACACCTTC.